Below, one T cell receptor beta chain is given with its context. The data belong to a study of regulatory T cells in long-lasting Graves disease. Whole-study context: Persistence in Graves' disease denoted antithyroid drug use beyond 5 years alongside positive TSH receptor antibodies.

The sample's time point: persistent/refractory GD, antithyroid drugs over 5 years with positive TRAb. Making the TCR library involved RNA that had been extracted from PBMCs. EDTA tubes collected roughly 9 milliliters of peripheral blood. Arm-PCR of CDR3 regions and iRepertoire HTBI primers were the basis on which TCR beta libraries were built. TCRdb itself ran the multiplex PCR reads through MiXCR, one entry per CDR3 protein. Among 700,000 or so distinct CDR3 sequences listed, roughly 30% were seen once. Trimming cost V 2 bases and J 4 bases, with 17 bases left between them. The germline gives CDR1 SGHTA, CDR2 FQGNSA. There are 16 residues in the CDR3.

V usage is TRBV7-2 and J usage is TRBJ1-1, with D perhaps matching TRBD1 (5 bases). The sequencing used peripheral blood mononuclear cells (PBMCs), collected when the disease was refractory, from a patient treated with antithyroid drugs. The origin of this receptor is a female donor with Graves disease. CDR3 loop: CASSLWAGTVGTEAFF. The CDR3 nucleotides are TGTGCCAGCAGCTTATGGGCCGGGACTGTGGGCACTGAAGCTTTCTTT.